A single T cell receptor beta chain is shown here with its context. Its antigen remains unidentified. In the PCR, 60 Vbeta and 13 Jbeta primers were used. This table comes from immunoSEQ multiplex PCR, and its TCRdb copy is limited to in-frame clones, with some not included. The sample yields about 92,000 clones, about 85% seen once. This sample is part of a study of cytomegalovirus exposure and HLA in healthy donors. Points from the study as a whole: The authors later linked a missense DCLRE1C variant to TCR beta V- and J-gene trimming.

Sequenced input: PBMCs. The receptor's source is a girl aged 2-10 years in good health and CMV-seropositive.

The CDR3 loop is CASSVIWDREQPQHF. For the CDR3, the DNA is TGTGCCAGCAGTGTTATATGGGACAGGGAACAGCCCCAGCATTTT. The chain recombines TRBV27 with TRBJ1-5, with 9 bases fitting TRBD1. J was trimmed by 7 bases and V by 5 bases; bases with no gene match: 9. Germline loops: CDR1 MNHEY, CDR2 SMNVEV (reference sequence). This CDR3 is built from 15 residues.